Sequencing of this T cell receptor beta chain was carried out in a study of blood T cell repertoires in COVID-19. The CDR3 is made up of 12 amino acids. Germline V gene sequence: CDR1 SGHTA, CDR2 FQGNSA. V was trimmed by 0 bases and J by 11 bases, leaving 8 bases between them. Some clones are missing from TCRdb's copy, which holds only in-frame ones; the method was immunoSEQ multiplex PCR. The table lists hundreds of thousands of clones, approximately 86% of them singletons. The sample holds a few counts of this clone. The sequence derives from a woman in her sixties with COVID-19, enrolled during active disease. The chain links TRBV7-2 to TRBJ1-5; unclear D gene. Input material: peripheral blood. The CDR3 DNA reads as TGTGCCAGCAGCTTAGCCGTCGGGACCCAGCATTTT. Translation: CASSLAVGTQHF.